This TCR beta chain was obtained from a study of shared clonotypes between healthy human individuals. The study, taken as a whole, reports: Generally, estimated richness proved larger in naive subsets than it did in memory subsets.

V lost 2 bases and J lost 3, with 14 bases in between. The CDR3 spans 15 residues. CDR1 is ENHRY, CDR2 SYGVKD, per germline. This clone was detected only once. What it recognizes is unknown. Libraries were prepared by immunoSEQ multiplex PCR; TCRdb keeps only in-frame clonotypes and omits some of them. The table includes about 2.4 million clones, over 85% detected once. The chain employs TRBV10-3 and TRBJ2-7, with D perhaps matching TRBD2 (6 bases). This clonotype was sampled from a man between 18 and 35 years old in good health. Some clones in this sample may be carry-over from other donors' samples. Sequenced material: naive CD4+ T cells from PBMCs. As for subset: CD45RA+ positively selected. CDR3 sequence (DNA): TGTGCCATCAGTGAGACCCGGGACTCCGGCTACGAGCAGTACTTC. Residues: CAISETRDSGYEQYF.